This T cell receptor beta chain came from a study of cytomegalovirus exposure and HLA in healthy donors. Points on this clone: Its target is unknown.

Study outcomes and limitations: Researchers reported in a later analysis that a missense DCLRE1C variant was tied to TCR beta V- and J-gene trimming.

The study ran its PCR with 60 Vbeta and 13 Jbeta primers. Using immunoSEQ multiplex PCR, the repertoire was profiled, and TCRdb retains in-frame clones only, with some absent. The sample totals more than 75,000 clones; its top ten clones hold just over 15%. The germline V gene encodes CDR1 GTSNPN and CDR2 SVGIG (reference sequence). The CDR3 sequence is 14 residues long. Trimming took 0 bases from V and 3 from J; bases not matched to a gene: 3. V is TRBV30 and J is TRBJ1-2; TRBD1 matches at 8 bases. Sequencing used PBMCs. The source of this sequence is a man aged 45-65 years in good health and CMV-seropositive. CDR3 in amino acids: CAWSVRGRDYGYTF. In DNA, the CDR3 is TGTGCCTGGAGTGTCAGGGGGCGAGACTATGGCTACACCTTC. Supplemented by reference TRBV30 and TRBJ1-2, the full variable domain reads SQTIHQWPATLVQPVGSPLSLECTVEGTSNPNLYWYRQAAGRGLQLLFYSVGIGQISSEVPQNLSASRPQDRQFILSSKKLLLSDSGFYLCAWSVRGRDYGYTFGSGTRLTVV.